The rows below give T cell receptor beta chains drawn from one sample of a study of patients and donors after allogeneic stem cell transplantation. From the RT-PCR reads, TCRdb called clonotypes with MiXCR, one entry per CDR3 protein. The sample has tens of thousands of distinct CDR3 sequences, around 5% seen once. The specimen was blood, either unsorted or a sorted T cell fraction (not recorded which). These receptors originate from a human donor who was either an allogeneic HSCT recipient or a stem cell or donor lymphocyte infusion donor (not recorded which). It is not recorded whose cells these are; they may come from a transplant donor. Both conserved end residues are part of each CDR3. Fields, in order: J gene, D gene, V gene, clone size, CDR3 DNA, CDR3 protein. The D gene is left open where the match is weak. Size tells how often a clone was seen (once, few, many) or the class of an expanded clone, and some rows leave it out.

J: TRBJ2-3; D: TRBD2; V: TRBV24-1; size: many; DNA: TGTGCCACCAGTGATCCTCGGACTAGCGGGAGGGCCGCTGGTACAGATACGCAGTATTTT; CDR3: CATSDPRTSGRAAGTDTQYF
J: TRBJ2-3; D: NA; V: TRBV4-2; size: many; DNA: TGTGCCAGCAGCGCGCGGTCAGGAAGGGGCACAGATACGCAGTATTTT; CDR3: CASSARSGRGTDTQYF
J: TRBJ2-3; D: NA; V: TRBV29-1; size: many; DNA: TGCAGCGTTGGGCTTCCCTACCTCACAGATACGCAGTATTTT; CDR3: CSVGLPYLTDTQYF
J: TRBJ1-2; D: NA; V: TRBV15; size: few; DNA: TGTGCCACCAGCAGAGATCAGGGGTCTGGAGGCTACACCTTC; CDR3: CATSRDQGSGGYTF
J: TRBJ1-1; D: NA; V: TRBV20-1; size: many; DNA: TGCAGTGCTAGTTCAGGGACACGTTATAGTCACACTGAAGCTTTCTTT; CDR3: CSASSGTRYSHTEAFF
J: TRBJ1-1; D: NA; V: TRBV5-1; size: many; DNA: TGCGCCAGCAACAATTTCTCCCCCACAACAGATGAAGCTTTCTTT; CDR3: CASNNFSPTTDEAFF
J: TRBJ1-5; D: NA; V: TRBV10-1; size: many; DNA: TGCGCCAGCAGCGACGGAACCAGCAATCAGCCCCAGCATTTT; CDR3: CASSDGTSNQPQHF
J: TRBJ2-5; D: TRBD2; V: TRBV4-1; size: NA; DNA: TGCGCCAGCAGCCAACTGGGACTAGGTGGAGAGACCCAGTACTTC; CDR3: CASSQLGLGGETQYF
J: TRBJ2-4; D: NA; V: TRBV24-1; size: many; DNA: TGTGCCACCAGTGATACAACTGACCGGGCAGGGGACATTCAGTACTTC; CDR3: CATSDTTDRAGDIQYF
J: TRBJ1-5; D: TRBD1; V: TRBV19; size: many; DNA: TGTGCCAGTAGGACAGGGGGCGCGGGTCAGCCCCAGCATTTT; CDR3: CASRTGGAGQPQHF
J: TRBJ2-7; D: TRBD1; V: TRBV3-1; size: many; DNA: TGTGCCAGCAGCCAAGATCTTACGACAGGGGGTAACGAGCAGTACTTC; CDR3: CASSQDLTTGGNEQYF
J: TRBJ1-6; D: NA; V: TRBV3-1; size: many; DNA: TGTGCCAGCAGCCCCTGGAGGGACACCGTTTCACCCCTCCACTTT; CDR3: CASSPWRDTVSPLHF
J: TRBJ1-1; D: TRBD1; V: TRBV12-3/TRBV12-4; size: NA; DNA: TGTGCCAGCAGCCCGGGACAGGCCCCTGTTTTGGCTTTCTTT; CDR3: CASSPGQAPVLAFF
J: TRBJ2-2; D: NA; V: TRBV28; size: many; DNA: TGTGCCAGCAGTTTGAGTTTGGGGCTCCTGGAGCTGTTTTTT; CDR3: CASSLSLGLLELFF
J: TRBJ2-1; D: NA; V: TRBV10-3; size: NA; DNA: TGTGCCATCAAACCTGGCGACAGCTCCTACAATGAGCAGTTCTTC; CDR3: CAIKPGDSSYNEQFF
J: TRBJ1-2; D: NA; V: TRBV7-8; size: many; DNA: TGTGCCAGCAGCCTACCGGGGTTTTCTGGCTACACCTTC; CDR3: CASSLPGFSGYTF
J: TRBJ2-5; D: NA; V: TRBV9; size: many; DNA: TGTGCCAGCAGCGTAGAGGGGGGAGAGACCCAGTACTTC; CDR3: CASSVEGGETQYF
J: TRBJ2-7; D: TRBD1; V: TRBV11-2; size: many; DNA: TGTGCCAGCAGCCCCATTGACAGGGCCAGGAGCTCCTACGAGCAGTACTTC; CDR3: CASSPIDRARSSYEQYF
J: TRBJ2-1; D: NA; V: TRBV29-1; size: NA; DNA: TGCAGCGTGCAAGGGGGGGGGAGATACAATGAGCAGTTCTTC; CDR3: CSVQGGGRYNEQFF
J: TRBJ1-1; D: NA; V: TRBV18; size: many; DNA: TGTGCCAGCTCACCAACGGGGGGGGGTGAAGCTTTCTTT; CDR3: CASSPTGGGEAFF
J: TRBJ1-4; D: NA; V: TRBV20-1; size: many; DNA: TGCAGTGCTACAGGGGATCCGGGTGAAAAACTGTTTTTT; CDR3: CSATGDPGEKLFF
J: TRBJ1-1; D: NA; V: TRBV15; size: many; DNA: TGTGCCACCAGCGAGATCGCTGAAGCTTTCTTT; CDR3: CATSEIAEAFF
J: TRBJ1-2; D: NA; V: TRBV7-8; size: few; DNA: TGTGCCAGCAGCTTCCGGGACGGGGGATATGGCTACACCTTC; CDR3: CASSFRDGGYGYTF
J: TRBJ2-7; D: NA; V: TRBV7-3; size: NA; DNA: TGTGCCAGCAGCTTGGGCCTATCGGGTGCCTACGAGCAGTACTTC; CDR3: CASSLGLSGAYEQYF
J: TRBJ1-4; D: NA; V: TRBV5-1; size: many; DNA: TGCGCCAGCAGCTCGGACGGAAGAAATGAAAAACTGTTTTTT; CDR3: CASSSDGRNEKLFF
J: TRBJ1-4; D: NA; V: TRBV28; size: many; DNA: TGTGCCAGCACCCCGGGTGGGGCCTTCAATGAAAAACTGTTTTTT; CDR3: CASTPGGAFNEKLFF
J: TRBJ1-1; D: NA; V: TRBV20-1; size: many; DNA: TGCAGATCTTCAAAGAAGACTGAAGCTTTCTTT; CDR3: CRSSKKTEAFF
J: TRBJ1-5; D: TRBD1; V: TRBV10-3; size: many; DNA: TGTGCCATCAGCCAAACAGGGGACGGGAATCAGCCCCAGCATTTT; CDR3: CAISQTGDGNQPQHF
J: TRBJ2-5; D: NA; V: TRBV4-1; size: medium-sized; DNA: TGCGCCAGCAGCCGAGCCCCCGGCCGGAACCAAGAGACCCAGTACTTC; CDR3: CASSRAPGRNQETQYF
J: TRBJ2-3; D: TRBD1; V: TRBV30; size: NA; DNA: TGTGCCTGGGCGGGACAGGGTTCCCGCACAGATACGCAGTATTTT; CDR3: CAWAGQGSRTDTQYF
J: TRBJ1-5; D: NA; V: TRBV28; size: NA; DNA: TGTGCCAGCAGTTGGTATAGCAATCAGCCCCAGCATTTT; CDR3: CASSWYSNQPQHF
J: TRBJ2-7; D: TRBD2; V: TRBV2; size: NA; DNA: TGTGCCAGCACGCTAGCGGACTCCTACGAGCAGTACTTC; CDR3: CASTLADSYEQYF
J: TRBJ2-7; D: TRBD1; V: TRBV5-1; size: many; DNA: TGCGCCAGCAGATCACAGGGGTACGAGCAGTACTTC; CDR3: CASRSQGYEQYF
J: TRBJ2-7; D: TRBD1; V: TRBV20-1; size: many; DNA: TGCAGTGCCACCACAGGGGGCTACACCTACGAGCAGTACTTC; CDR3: CSATTGGYTYEQYF
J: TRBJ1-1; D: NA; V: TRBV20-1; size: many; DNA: TGCAGTGCTAGTCCCACAGGTAACACTGAAGCTTTCTTT; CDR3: CSASPTGNTEAFF
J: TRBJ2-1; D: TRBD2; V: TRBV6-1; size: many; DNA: TGTGCCAGCAGTGAAATAAGCGGGAGTCTCTACAATGAGCAGTTCTTC; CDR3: CASSEISGSLYNEQFF
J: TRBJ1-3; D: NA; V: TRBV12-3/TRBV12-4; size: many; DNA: TGTGCCAGCAGTCCGACCCTGTGGGGACGGGAGGGAAACACCATATATTTT; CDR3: CASSPTLWGREGNTIYF
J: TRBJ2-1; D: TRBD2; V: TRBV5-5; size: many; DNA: TGTGCCAGCAGCTCCGATAGCGGGAACTCCTACAATGAGCAGTTCTTC; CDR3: CASSSDSGNSYNEQFF
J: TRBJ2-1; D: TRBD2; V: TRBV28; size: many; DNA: TGTGCCAGCAGTTTACAGCGGGGTGAGCAGTTCTTC; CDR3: CASSLQRGEQFF
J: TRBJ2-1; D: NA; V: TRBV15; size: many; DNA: TGTGCCACCAGCAGAGACGGGGTACTAGGTGTGGACAATGAGCAGTTCTTC; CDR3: CATSRDGVLGVDNEQFF
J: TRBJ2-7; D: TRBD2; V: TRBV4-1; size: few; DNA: TGCGCCAGCAGCCAACCGGGACTAGCGAGCTACGAGCAGTACTTC; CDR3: CASSQPGLASYEQYF
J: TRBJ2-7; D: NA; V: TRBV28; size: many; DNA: TGTGCCAGCAGTTTGAAGGGGGGTGACTACGAGCAGTACTTC; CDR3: CASSLKGGDYEQYF
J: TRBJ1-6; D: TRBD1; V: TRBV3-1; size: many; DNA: TGTGCCAGCAGCCAGGGGACAGGGGTCAATTCACCCCTCCACTTT; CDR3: CASSQGTGVNSPLHF
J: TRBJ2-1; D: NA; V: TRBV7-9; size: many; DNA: TGTGCCAGCAGCTTAGAACGTGGGTCCTACAATGAGCAGTTCTTC; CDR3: CASSLERGSYNEQFF
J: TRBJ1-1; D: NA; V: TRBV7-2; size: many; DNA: TGTGCCAGCAGCTTGCCCCTGACAGCGGGCACTGAAGCTTTCTTT; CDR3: CASSLPLTAGTEAFF
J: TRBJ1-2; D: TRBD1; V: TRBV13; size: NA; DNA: TGTGCCAGCAGCGGGTACGCCGCCGACAGGGCTAACTATGGCTACACCTTC; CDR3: CASSGYAADRANYGYTF
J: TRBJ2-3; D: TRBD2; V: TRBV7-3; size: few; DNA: TGTGCCAGCAGCTCCGGACTAGCGGGAGGGATGCCAGCGGATACGCAGTATTTT; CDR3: CASSSGLAGGMPADTQYF
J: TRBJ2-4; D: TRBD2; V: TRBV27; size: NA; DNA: TGTGCCAGCAGGGCCGGGACTAGCCCTTTAGCCAAAAACATTCAGTACTTC; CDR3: CASRAGTSPLAKNIQYF
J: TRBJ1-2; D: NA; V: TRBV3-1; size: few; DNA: TGTGCCAGCAGCCAAGAAGCTGTACCTAACTATGGCTACACCTTC; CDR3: CASSQEAVPNYGYTF
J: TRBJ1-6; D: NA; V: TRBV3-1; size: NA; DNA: TGTGCCAGCAATAGGGTGGATTCACCCCTCCACTTT; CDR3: CASNRVDSPLHF
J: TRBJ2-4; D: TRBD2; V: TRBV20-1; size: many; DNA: TGCAGTGCCCCCCCAGCGGGGGGAGCCAAAAACATTCAGTACTTC; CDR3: CSAPPAGGAKNIQYF
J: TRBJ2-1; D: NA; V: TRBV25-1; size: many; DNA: TGTGCCAGCAGTGCTCATATAGACGGGACGCAGCAGTTCTTC; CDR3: CASSAHIDGTQQFF
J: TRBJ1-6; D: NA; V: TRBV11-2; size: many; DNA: TGTGCCAGCAGCTTAGGTTCCCGGGGGAGGTATAATTCACCCCTCCACTTT; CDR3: CASSLGSRGRYNSPLHF
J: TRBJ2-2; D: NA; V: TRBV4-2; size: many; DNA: TGTGCCAGCAGCCAAGATCTGTACAGACTCAAGAACACCGGGGAGCTGTTTTTT; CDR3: CASSQDLYRLKNTGELFF
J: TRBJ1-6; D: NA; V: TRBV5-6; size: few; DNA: TGTGCCAGCAGCCCAGGACATGGGGATTCACCCCTCCACTTT; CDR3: CASSPGHGDSPLHF
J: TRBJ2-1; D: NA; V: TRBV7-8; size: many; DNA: TGTGCCAGCAGCTTAGGTCGGGCGGAGCGCCATGAGCAGTTCTTC; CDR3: CASSLGRAERHEQFF
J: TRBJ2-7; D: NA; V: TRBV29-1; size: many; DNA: TGCAGCGTCGAGAGTGGATTGAGGGGAACGTATAGGGCCCCCAAGCAGTACTTC; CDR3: CSVESGLRGTYRAPKQYF
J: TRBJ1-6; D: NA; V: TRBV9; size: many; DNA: TGTGCCAGCAGCCCCCACAGGGACTCCTATAATTCACCCCTCCACTTT; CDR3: CASSPHRDSYNSPLHF
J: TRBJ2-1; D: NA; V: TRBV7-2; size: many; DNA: TGTGCCAGCAGCTTGATACATCCTAGGTACAATGAGCAGTTCTTC; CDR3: CASSLIHPRYNEQFF
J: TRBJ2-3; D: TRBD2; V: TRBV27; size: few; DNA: TGTGCCAGCAGTTCCCTAGCGGGAGGGCAGAGAGATACGCAGTATTTT; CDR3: CASSSLAGGQRDTQYF